The 18 T cell receptor beta chains below all came from one sample that was sequenced in a study of Ad26.COV2.S vaccination and SARS-CoV-2 variants (dated by TCRdb to about 2021). In light of the paper, this sample's treatment or condition label describes: about 20 received Ad26.COV2.S at low or high dose, single or two shots; roughly 5 received placebo; per-sample allocation not given. Repertoires of vaccine and placebo recipients were sequenced from samples collected on day 63 after the first injection. Library preparation was by the immunoSEQ multiplex PCR assay. TCRdb retrieved this table from immuneACCESS and kept in-frame rearrangements only. Not all clones are present; in checked studies, unresolved V genes account for under half, and no reason is known for the remainder. This sample is represented by about 280,000 clones; over 75% of them were singletons. Around 3% of the sample is held by the ten biggest clonotypes.

The specimen comprised peripheral blood, sampled in a trial of Ad26.COV2.S vaccine versus placebo. These receptors all stem from a person aged 18 to 59 who received the Ad26.COV2.S COVID-19 vaccine or a placebo.

The chain recombines TRBV2 with TRBJ1-6, with D maybe TRBD1 (5 bases). Between the trimmed V and J ends, which lost 5 bases and 6 bases, there was a span of 11 bases. Germline V gives CDR1 SNHLY, CDR2 FYNNEI. This CDR3 contains 14 residues. The CDR3: CASSLRVFNSPLHF. The CDR3 region has the DNA TGTGCCAGCAGTCTCAGGGTCTTTAATTCACCCCTCCACTTT.

The chain recombines TRBV7-2 with TRBJ1-1, with D unclear. This CDR3 comprises 12 residues. The ends were cut back, 4 bases at V and 8 bases at J, with 11 bases in the middle. Germline V gene data show CDR1 as SGHTA and CDR2 as FQGNSA. The CDR3 sequence is CASSSSGREAFF. As DNA, the CDR3 is TGTGCCAGCAGCTCATCCGGACGGGAAGCTTTCTTT.

The CDR3 coding sequence is TGCGCCAGCAGCCAAGATCGAGGGTGGTCCCCCTACGAGCAGTACTTC. Residues: CASSQDRGWSPYEQYF. V gene TRBV4-3 combines with J gene TRBJ2-7; D is possibly TRBD2 (5 bases). The CDR3 contains 16 residues. V was shortened by 0 bases and J by 2 bases, with 14 bases between the two germline ends. The germline CDR1 and CDR2 sequences are LGHNA and YSLEER.

V and J are TRBV28 and TRBJ2-2; D uncertain. V dropped 2 bases and J dropped 2 bases, with 12 bases sitting between them. The CDR3 has 16 residues. Germline CDR1 reads MDHEN; CDR2 reads SYDVKM. Here the CDR3 DNA reads TGTGCCAGCAGTTTAACCCGTCAGCTTAACACCGGGGAGCTGTTTTTT. It specifies CASSLTRQLNTGELFF.

This clone appeared a single time. The J gene is TRBJ2-1, the V gene TRBV9; D is undetermined. Germline V lookup: CDR1 SGDLS, CDR2 YYNGEE. The CDR3 length is 17 residues. The V end lost 1 base, the J end lost 5 bases, and 19 bases lay between the germline ends. CDR3 sequence: CASSVWNWSDTNNEQFF. CDR3 nucleotides: TGTGCCAGCAGCGTATGGAATTGGAGCGACACGAACAATGAGCAGTTCTTC. The entire variable domain, with the rest obtained from reference TRBV9 and TRBJ2-1, is as follows: DSGVTQTPKHLITATGQRVTLRCSPRSGDLSVYWYQQSLDQGLQFLIQYYNGEERAKGNILERFSAQQFPDLHSELNLSSLELGDSALYFCASSVWNWSDTNNEQFFGPGTRLTVL.

The gene calls are TRBV5-6 and TRBJ1-2; D is perhaps TRBD1 (5 bases). Germline V gene lookup returns CDR1 SGHDT and CDR2 YYEEEE. Trimming shortened V by 3 bases and J by 2 bases, and 11 bases separated the two germline ends. This CDR3 has 14 residues. The CDR3 sequence is CASSWQGKNYGYTF. CDR3 coding DNA: TGTGCCAGCAGCTGGCAGGGTAAGAACTATGGCTACACCTTC.

The rearrangement uses TRBV6-6 and TRBJ2-1, with no clear D. Trimming took off 2 bases at V and 10 bases at J, with 6 bases between the two ends. CDR1 is MNHNY, CDR2 SVGAGI, per germline (reference sequence). This CDR3 contains 11 residues. The CDR3 spells CASSYVREQFF. The CDR3, as DNA: TGTGCCAGCAGTTACGTGCGGGAGCAGTTCTTC.

V gene TRBV7-2 combines with J gene TRBJ1-1; D is unclear. CDR1 and CDR2 from the germline V gene are SGHTA and FQGNSA. This CDR3 contains 16 residues. V was cut by 0 bases and J by 1 base, with 12 bases left in between. As DNA, the CDR3 is TGTGCCAGCAGCTTAGCGTCTACTATGGCGAACACTGAAGCTTTCTTT. Its translation: CASSLASTMANTEAFF.

The chain has TRBV5-1 and TRBJ1-1, with unresolved D. V was pared by 0 bases and J by 3 bases, with 9 bases between. CDR3 size: 14 residues. Germline V gene sequence: CDR1 SGHRS, CDR2 YFSETQ. CDR3 sequence reads: CASSLVTLDTEAFF. In DNA, the CDR3 is TGCGCCAGCAGCTTGGTGACTCTGGACACTGAAGCTTTCTTT.

The J gene is TRBJ1-3, the V gene TRBV4-3; D gene ambiguous. V lost 1 base and J lost 0, with 10 bases in between. The CDR3 consists of 16 residues. Germline V lookup: CDR1 LGHNA, CDR2 YSLEER. CDR3 loop: CASSQAIDVSGNTIYF. The CDR3 region has the DNA TGCGCCAGCAGCCAAGCGATTGACGTCTCTGGAAACACCATATATTTT.

V is TRBV27 and J is TRBJ2-2; D not resolved. The CDR3 length is 16 residues. CDR1 and CDR2 from the germline V gene are MNHEY and SMNVEV (reference sequence). The V end was cut by 3 bases, the J end by 0 bases, with 11 bases between. CDR3 residues: CASSFSRYSNTGELFF. CDR3 DNA sequence: TGTGCCAGCAGTTTCTCTCGCTACTCGAACACCGGGGAGCTGTTTTTT.

The chain joins TRBV6-5 to TRBJ2-7; the match to TRBD1 covers 8 bases. After removal of 4 bases from V and 2 bases from J, the junction contained 7 bases not matched to a gene. The CDR3 extends over 15 amino acids. Germline V CDR1 and CDR2: MNHEY, SVGAGI. CDR3 residues: CASSLGDRSTYEQYF. The CDR3 DNA reads as TGTGCCAGCAGTTTGGGGGACAGGTCTACCTACGAGCAGTACTTC.

This sequence joins TRBV12-5 and TRBJ1-2; the D is unclear. V was pared by 5 bases and J by 2 bases, with 12 bases between. Per germline, CDR1 LGHNT and CDR2 FRNRAP. The CDR3 is made up of 14 amino acids. The CDR3 bases are TGTGCTAGTGGTCCTCTACCCCTCAACTATGGCTACACCTTC. This encodes CASGPLPLNYGYTF.

This sequence joins TRBV18 and TRBJ2-7; 10 nucleotides agree with TRBD1. The CDR3 extends over 13 amino acids. Losses at the gene ends were 3 bases for V and 5 bases for J; bases not matched to a gene: 1. CDR1 and CDR2 (germline): KGHSH, LQKENI. The CDR3 region is CASSPGQGDEQYF. The DNA of the CDR3 is TGTGCCAGCTCACCCGGACAGGGGGACGAGCAGTACTTC.

Here the CDR3 DNA reads TGTGCCAGCAGTTACCAGGGAGATGGCTACACCTTC. Translated, it gives CASSYQGDGYTF. The chain carries TRBV6-5 and TRBJ1-2, with D possibly TRBD1 on 5 matching bases. Germline V lookup: CDR1 MNHEY, CDR2 SVGAGI. This CDR3 has 12 amino acids. V was shortened by 2 bases and J by 6 bases, with 7 bases between the two germline ends.

This clone came up once. V and J are TRBV12-5 and TRBJ1-6, with D uncertain. The length of the CDR3 is 16 residues. The germline gives CDR1 LGHNT, CDR2 FRNRAP. V lost 0 bases and J 4 bases, leaving 10 bases between the germline ends. The CDR3 protein is CASGLVNTNYNSPLHF. The CDR3 bases are TGTGCTAGTGGTTTGGTAAACACTAATTATAATTCACCCCTCCACTTT.

CDR3: CASSLSGLGNTGELFF. In nucleotides, the CDR3 is TGCGCCAGCAGCTTGTCCGGCCTCGGCAACACCGGGGAGCTGTTTTTT. The chain is built from TRBV5-1 and TRBJ2-2; D gene ambiguous. Germline-derived CDR1 and CDR2 are SGHRS and YFSETQ. The V gene lost 1 base and the J gene lost 2 bases, with 12 bases spanning the gap. The CDR3 is 16 residues long.

The chain is built from TRBV27 and TRBJ2-1; no clear D. The CDR3 spans 15 residues. CDR1 and CDR2 from the germline V gene are MNHEY and SMNVEV (reference sequence). V was pared by 1 base and J by 0 bases, with 7 bases between. In DNA, the CDR3 is TGTGCCAGCAGTTTATTTTCGAGCTCCTACAATGAGCAGTTCTTC. It is translated as CASSLFSSSYNEQFF.